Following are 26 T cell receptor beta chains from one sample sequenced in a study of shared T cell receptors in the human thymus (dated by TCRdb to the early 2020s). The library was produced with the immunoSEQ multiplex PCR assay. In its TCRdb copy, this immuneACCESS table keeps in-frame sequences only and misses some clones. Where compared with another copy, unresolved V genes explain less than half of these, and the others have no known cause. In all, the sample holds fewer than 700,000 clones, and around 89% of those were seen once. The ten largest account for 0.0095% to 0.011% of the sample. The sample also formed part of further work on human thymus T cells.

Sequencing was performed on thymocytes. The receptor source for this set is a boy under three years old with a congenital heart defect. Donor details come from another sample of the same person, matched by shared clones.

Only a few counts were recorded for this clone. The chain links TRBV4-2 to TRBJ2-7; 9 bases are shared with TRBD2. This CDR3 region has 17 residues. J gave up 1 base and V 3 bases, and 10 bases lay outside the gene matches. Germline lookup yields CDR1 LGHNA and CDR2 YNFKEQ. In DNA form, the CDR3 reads TGTGCCAGCAGCCAGAGATTAGCGGGAGCGGAATCCTACGAGCAGTACTTC. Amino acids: CASSQRLAGAESYEQYF.

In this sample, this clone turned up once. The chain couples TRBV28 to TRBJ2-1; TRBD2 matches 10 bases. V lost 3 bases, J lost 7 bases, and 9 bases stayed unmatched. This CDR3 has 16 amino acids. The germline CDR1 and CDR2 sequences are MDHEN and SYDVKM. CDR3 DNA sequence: TGTGCCAGCAGTTTGGCTACTAGCGGGACAAGAAATGAGCAGTTCTTC. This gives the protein CASSLATSGTRNEQFF. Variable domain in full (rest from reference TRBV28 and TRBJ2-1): DVKVTQSSRYLVKRTGEKVFLECVQDMDHENMFWYRQDPGLGLRLIYFSYDVKMKEKGDIPEGYSVSREKKERFSLILESASTNQTSMYLCASSLATSGTRNEQFFGPGTRLTVL.

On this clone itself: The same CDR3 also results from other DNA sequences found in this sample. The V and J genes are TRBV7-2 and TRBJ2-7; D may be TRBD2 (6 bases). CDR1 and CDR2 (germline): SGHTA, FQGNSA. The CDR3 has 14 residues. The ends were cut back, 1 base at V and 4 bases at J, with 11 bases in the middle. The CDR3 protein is CASSLGLGGYEQYF. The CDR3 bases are TGTGCCAGCAGCTTAGGACTAGGCGGTTACGAGCAGTACTTC.

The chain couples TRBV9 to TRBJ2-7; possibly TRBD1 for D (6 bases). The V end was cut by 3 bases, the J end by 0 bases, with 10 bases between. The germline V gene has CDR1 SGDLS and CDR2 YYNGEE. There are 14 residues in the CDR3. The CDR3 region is CASSGPDSSYEQYF. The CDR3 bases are TGTGCCAGCAGCGGTCCGGACAGCTCCTACGAGCAGTACTTC.

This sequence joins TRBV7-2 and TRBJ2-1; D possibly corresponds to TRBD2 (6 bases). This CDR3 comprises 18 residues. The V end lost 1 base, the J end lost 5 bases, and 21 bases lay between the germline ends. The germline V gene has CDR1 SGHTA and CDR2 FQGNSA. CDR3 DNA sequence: TGTGCCAGCAGCTTAGAGGCGGGACTGGGTAGGATGGACAATGAGCAGTTCTTC. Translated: CASSLEAGLGRMDNEQFF. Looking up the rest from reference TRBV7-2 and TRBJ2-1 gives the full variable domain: GAGVSQSPSNKVTEKGKDVELRCDPISGHTALYWYRQSLGQGLEFLIYFQGNSAPDKSGLPSDRFSAERTGGSVSTLTIQRTQQEDSAVYLCASSLEAGLGRMDNEQFFGPGTRLTVL.

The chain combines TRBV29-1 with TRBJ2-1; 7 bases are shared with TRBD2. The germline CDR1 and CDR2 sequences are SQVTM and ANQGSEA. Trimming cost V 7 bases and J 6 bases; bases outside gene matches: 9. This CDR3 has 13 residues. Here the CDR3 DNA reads TGCAGCGCTCCGGGACTACCGTTCAATGAGCAGTTCTTC. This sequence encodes CSAPGLPFNEQFF.

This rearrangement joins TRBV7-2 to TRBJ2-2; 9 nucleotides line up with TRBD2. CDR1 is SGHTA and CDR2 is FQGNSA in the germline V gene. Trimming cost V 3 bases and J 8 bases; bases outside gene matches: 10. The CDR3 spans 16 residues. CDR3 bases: TGTGCCAGCAGCTTGGGAATAGCGGGAGTTTCTGGGGAGCTGTTTTTT. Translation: CASSLGIAGVSGELFF.

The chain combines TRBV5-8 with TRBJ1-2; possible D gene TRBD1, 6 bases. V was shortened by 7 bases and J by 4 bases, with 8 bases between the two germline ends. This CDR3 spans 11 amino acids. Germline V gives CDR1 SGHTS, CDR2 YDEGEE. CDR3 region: CASLQGYGYTF. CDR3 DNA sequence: TGTGCCAGCCTACAGGGCTATGGCTACACCTTC.

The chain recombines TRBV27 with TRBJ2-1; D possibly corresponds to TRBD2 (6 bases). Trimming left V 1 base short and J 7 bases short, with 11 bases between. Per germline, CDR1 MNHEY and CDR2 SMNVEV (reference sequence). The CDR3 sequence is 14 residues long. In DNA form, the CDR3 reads TGTGCCAGCAGTTTATTGGGGGGTCATAATGAGCAGTTCTTC. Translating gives CASSLLGGHNEQFF.

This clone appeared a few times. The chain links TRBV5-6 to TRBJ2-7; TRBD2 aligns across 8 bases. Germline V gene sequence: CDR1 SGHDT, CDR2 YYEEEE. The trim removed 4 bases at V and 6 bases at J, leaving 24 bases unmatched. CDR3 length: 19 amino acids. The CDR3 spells CASSRRTDPPLAETSEQYF. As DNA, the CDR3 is TGTGCCAGCAGCCGACGGACGGACCCCCCACTAGCGGAGACCTCCGAGCAGTACTTC. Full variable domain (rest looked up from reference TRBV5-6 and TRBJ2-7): DAGVTQSPTHLIKTRGQQVTLRCSPKSGHDTVSWYQQALGQGPQFIFQYYEEEERQRGNFPDRFSGHQFPNYSSELNVNALLLGDSALYLCASSRRTDPPLAETSEQYFGPGTRLTVT.

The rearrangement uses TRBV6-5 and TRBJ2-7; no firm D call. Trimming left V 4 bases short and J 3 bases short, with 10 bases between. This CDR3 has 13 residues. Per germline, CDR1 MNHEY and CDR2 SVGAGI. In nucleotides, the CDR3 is TGTGCCAGCAGTTCTTACAAATTCTACGAGCAGTACTTC. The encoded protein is CASSSYKFYEQYF.

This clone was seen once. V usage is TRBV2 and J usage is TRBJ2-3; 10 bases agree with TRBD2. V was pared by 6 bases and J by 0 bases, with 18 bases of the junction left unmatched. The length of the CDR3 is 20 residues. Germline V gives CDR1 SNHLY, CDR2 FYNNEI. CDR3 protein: CASRGLTSGSRGYSTDTQYF. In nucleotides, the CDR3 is TGTGCCAGCAGAGGTTTGACTAGCGGGTCAAGGGGGTATAGCACAGATACGCAGTATTTT. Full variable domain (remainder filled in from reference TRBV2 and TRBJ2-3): EPEVTQTPSHQVTQMGQEVILRCVPISNHLYFYWYRQILGQKVEFLVSFYNNEISEKSEIFDDQFSVERPDGSNFTLKIRSTKLEDSAMYFCASRGLTSGSRGYSTDTQYFGPGTRLTVL.

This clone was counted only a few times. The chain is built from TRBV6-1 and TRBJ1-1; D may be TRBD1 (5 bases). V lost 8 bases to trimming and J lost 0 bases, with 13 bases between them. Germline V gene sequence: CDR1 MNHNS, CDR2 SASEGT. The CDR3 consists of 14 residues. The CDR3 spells CASQGEEMNTEAFF. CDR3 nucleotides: TGTGCCAGCCAAGGGGAGGAGATGAACACTGAAGCTTTCTTT.

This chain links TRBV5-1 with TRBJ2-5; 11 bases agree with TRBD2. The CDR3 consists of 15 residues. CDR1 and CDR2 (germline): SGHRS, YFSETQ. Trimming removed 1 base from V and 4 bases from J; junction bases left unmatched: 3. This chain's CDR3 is CASSLTSGSGETQYF. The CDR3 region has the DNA TGCGCCAGCAGCTTGACTAGCGGGAGTGGAGAGACCCAGTACTTC.

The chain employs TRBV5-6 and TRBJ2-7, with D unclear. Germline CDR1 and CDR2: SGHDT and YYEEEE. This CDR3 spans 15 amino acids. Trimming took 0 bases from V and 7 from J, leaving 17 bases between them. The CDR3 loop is CASSLGRPAIPEQYF. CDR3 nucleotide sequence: TGTGCCAGCAGCTTGGGGCGGCCGGCGATCCCAGAGCAGTACTTC. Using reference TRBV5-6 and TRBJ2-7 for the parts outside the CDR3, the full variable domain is DAGVTQSPTHLIKTRGQQVTLRCSPKSGHDTVSWYQQALGQGPQFIFQYYEEEERQRGNFPDRFSGHQFPNYSSELNVNALLLGDSALYLCASSLGRPAIPEQYFGPGTRLTVT.

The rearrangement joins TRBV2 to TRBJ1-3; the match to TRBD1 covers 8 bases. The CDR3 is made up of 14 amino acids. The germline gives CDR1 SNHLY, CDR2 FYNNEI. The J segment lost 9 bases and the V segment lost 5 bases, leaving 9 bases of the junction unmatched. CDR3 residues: CASSSDRARTTIYF. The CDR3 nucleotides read TGTGCCAGCAGTTCGGACAGGGCTCGGACCACCATATATTTT.

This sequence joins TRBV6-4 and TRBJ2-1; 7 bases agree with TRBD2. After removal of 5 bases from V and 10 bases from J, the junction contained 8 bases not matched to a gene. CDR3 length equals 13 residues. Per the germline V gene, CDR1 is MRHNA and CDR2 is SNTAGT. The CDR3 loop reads CASSPREVGEQFF. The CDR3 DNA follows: TGTGCCAGCAGTCCCCGGGAGGTGGGCGAGCAGTTCTTC.

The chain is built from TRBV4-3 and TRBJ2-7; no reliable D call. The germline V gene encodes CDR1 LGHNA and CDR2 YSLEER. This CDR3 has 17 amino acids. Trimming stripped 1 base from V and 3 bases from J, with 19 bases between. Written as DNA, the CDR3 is TGCGCCAGCAGCCAAGTGTTTGCCGTCGTTCCCTACTACGAGCAGTACTTC. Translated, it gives CASSQVFAVVPYYEQYF.

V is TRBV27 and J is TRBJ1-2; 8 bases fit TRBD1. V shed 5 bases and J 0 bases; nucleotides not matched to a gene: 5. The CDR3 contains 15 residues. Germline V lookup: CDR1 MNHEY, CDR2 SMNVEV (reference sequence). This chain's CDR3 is CASSPETGANYGYTF. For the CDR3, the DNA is TGTGCCAGCAGTCCGGAGACAGGGGCTAACTATGGCTACACCTTC.

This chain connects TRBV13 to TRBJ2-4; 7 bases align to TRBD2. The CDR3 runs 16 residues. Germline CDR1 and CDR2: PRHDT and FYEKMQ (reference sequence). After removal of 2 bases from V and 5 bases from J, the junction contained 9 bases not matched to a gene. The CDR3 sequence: CASSLWLRGDQNIQYF. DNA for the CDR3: TGTGCCAGCAGCTTATGGCTACGGGGGGACCAAAACATTCAGTACTTC.

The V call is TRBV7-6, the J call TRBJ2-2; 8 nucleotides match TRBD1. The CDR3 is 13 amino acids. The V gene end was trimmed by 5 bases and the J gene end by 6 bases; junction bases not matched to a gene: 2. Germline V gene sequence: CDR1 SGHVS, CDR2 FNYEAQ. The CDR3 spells CASSDRGAGELFF. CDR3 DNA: TGTGCCAGCAGCGACAGGGGAGCCGGGGAGCTGTTTTTT.

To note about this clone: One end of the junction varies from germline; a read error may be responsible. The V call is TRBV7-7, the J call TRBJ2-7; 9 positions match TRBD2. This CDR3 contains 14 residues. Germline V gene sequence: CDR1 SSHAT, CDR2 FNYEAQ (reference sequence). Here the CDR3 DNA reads TGTGCTAGCAGCGCCACTAGCGGGCCTTACGAGCAGTACTTC. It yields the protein CASSATSGPYEQYF. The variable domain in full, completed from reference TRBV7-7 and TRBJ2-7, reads GAGVSQSPRYKVTKRGQDVTLRCDPISSHATLYWYQQALGQGPEFLTYFNYEAQPDKSGLPSDRFSAERPEGSISTLTIQRTEQRDSAMYRCASSATSGPYEQYFGPGTRLTVT.

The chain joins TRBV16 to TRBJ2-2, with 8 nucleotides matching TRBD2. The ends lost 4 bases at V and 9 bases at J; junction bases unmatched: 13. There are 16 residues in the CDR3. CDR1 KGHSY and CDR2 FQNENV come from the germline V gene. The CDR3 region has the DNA TGTGCCAGCAGCCCCCCGGGAAGCGGGAGCTACCGGGAGCTGTTTTTT. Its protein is CASSPPGSGSYRELFF.

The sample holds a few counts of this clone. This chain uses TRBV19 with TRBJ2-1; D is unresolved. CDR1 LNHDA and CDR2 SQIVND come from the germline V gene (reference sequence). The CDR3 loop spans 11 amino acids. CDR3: CAAGSYNEQFF. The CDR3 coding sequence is TGTGCAGCAGGCTCCTACAATGAGCAGTTCTTC.

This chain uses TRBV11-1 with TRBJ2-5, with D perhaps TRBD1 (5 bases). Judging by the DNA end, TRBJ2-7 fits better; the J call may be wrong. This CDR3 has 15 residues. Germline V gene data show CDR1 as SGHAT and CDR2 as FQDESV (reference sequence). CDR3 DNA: TGTGCCAGCAGCTTAGGCCGGACAAACATCTACGAGCAGTACTTC. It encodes CASSLGRTNIYEQYF.

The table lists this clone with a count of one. The CDR3 nucleotides are TGTGCCTGGATCAGCCGGGAGGGCGATCGAAAAAATGAGCAGTTCTTC. Amino acid sequence: CAWISREGDRKNEQFF. The chain has TRBV30 and TRBJ2-1; 8 nucleotides line up with TRBD2. Per the germline V gene, CDR1 is GTSNPN and CDR2 is SVGIG (reference sequence). This CDR3 spans 16 amino acids. V shed 4 bases, J shed 7 bases, and the junction held 15 bases outside the gene matches.